This TCR beta chain derives from a study of a mutant IDH1 vaccine in newly diagnosed glioma. Study-level background: It was radiotherapy, temozolomide, or both that patients received previously, with most receiving both.

The CDR3 contains 16 residues. Germline V lookup: CDR1 MNHEY, CDR2 SVGAGI. Trimming removed 2 bases from V and 4 bases from J; junction bases left unmatched: 10. The repertoire was sequenced with immunoSEQ multiplex PCR; TCRdb's copy has only in-frame clones and lacks some. This sample has 65,000 or so clones, with approximately 81% found just once. In the case of this clone: Its matching antigen is unknown.

Time point reported: week 23, last vaccination. In the vaccine, a single dose held 300 ug of the mutant IDH1 20-mer peptide, along with topical imiquimod. The receptor comes from a man aged 30-40 years with glioma. This chain joins TRBV6-5 and TRBJ1-2, with 7 bases aligning to TRBD1. The starting material was PBMCs, obtained from a glioma patient whose treatment included an IDH1 peptide vaccine. CDR3 DNA sequence: TGTGCCAGCAGTTACGTTCCGGGACAGATGTTCTATGGCTACACCTTC. Its protein is CASSYVPGQMFYGYTF.